This entry lists 5 T cell receptor beta chains sequenced from one sample in a study of neurological immune-mediated disorders. Time point indicated: longitudinal time-point 3. TCRdb recomputed calls from the 5' RACE reads with MiXCR, one row per CDR3 protein. The table has approximately 84,000 distinct CDR3 sequences, approximately 4.6% seen once; the top ten hold 5% to 6%. Sequencing was performed on PBMCs. The receptor source for this set is a woman aged 60-75 years with multiple sclerosis.

The sample holds many counts of this clonotype. CDR3: CASSLTGSRSNQPQHF. CDR3 in DNA: TGTGCCAGCAGTTTAACGGGGTCAAGGAGCAATCAGCCCCAGCATTTT. The chain couples TRBV12-3 or TRBV12-4 to TRBJ1-5, with D unresolved. The CDR3 runs 16 residues. Deletions cut 2 bases from V and 1 base from J, with 12 bases between.

The table lists this clonotype with many counts. The rearrangement uses TRBV20-1 and TRBJ1-1, with a possible D match to TRBD1 (5 bases). The germline gives CDR1 DFQATT, CDR2 SNEGSKA (reference sequence). The CDR3 length is 14 residues. Trimming pared 6 bases from V and 4 bases from J, leaving 18 bases between. The CDR3 bases are TGCAGTGCGAAACTGGGTCAGGGACGCACTGAAGCTTTCTTT. It translates to CSAKLGQGRTEAFF.

This clonotype was counted at least ten times. This chain uses TRBV7-2 with TRBJ2-1; 9 bases align to TRBD2. V lost 5 bases and J lost 2; bases outside the gene matches: 7. This CDR3 has 16 amino acids. CDR1 is SGHTA, CDR2 FQGNSA, per germline. CDR3 coding DNA: TGTGCCAGCAGCCCGCGGGGGGGAACCGCCTACAATGAGCAGTTCTTC. Protein product: CASSPRGGTAYNEQFF.

There are many counts of this clonotype. V is TRBV5-5 and J is TRBJ1-2, with 7 bases aligning to TRBD1. The CDR3 length is 13 residues. CDR1 is SGHKS, CDR2 YYEKEE, per germline (reference sequence). V lost 7 bases to trimming and J lost 11 bases; unmatched junction nucleotides: 14. The CDR3 nucleotides are TGTGCCAGCGAGCGGGACAGTTCAGTCGGGTACACCTTC. This codes for CASERDSSVGYTF.

In this sample, this clonotype turned up many times. J is TRBJ2-7 and V is TRBV9; 10 bases align to TRBD2. With V trimmed by 3 bases and J by 3 bases, 6 bases remained unmatched. This CDR3 spans 15 amino acids. The germline V gene encodes CDR1 SGDLS and CDR2 YYNGEE. Here the CDR3 reads CASSAAGTSDYEQYF. Here the CDR3 DNA reads TGTGCCAGCAGCGCCGCCGGGACTAGCGACTACGAGCAGTACTTC. Together with reference TRBV9 and TRBJ2-7, the CDR3 gives the full variable domain: DSGVTQTPKHLITATGQRVTLRCSPRSGDLSVYWYQQSLDQGLQFLIQYYNGEERAKGNILERFSAQQFPDLHSELNLSSLELGDSALYFCASSAAGTSDYEQYFGPGTRLTVT.